This T cell receptor beta chain was profiled in a study of blood T cell repertoires in COVID-19. Per the original data handling: Estimation of nucleated cell counts relied on the amplification of reference gene primers. Sequencing used immunoSEQ multiplex PCR; TCRdb keeps in-frame clones, though not all of them. V, J and clone size are taken as reported in that table, and D and trimming were inferred from the DNA itself. This sample yields about 140,000 clones, of which approximately 83% are seen a single time; over 7% belongs to the top ten. Germline V gives CDR1 SGHDN, CDR2 FVKESK. The CDR3 is 15 residues long. V shed 1 base and J shed 0 bases, with 7 bases lying between them.

This rearrangement joins TRBV14 to TRBJ2-1, with D perhaps TRBD2 (5 bases). This clonotype was obtained from a human donor in a cohort sampled during active COVID-19. The sequenced material came from peripheral blood. The CDR3, as DNA: TGTGCCAGCAGCCAAGTGGCGGGCTCCTACAATGAGCAGTTCTTC. Translating gives CASSQVAGSYNEQFF.